A single sample is the source of the 14 T cell receptor beta chains below, sequenced in a study of beta chain features in type 1 diabetes listed by TCRdb under 2018. What the research found in general, with its limitations: Type 1 diabetes patients showed a moderate but significant shortening of TCRB CDR3 length in all four CD4+ subsets.

The library came from the immunoSEQ multiplex PCR assay. The entire amount of isolated RNA was reverse transcribed using the High Capacity cDNA Reverse Transcription Kit, so the sequenced TCRB transcripts were expressed ones. The table was pulled from immuneACCESS by TCRdb, which kept in-frame rearrangements only. Such tables lose some clones; where checked, under half of the loss comes from unresolved V genes, and the rest has no known cause. Here the sample has approximately 170,000 clones; roughly 59% occur a single time. 0.08% to 0.09% of the sample is held by the ten biggest clonotypes. These receptors are not linked to any known antigen. Sequencing used naive CD4+ T cells from blood. What the cell subset or site label conveys for this sample: true naive CD4+ T cells. These receptors came from a man aged 30 to 45 with type 1 diabetes.

CDR3 nucleotide sequence: TGTGCCAGCAGCTTAAACAGGGAGGGAGATACGCAGTATTTT. Translated, it gives CASSLNREGDTQYF. This chain uses TRBV7-9 with TRBJ2-3; D may be TRBD2 (7 bases). Trimming removed 2 bases at V and 5 bases at J, with 11 bases between. CDR1 and CDR2 from the germline V gene are SEHNR and FQNEAQ (reference sequence). The CDR3 sequence is 14 residues long.

A few counts support this clone. In DNA form, the CDR3 reads TGCAGTGCTAGAGGGGATGAAAAACTGTTTTTT. Amino acids: CSARGDEKLFF. This chain connects TRBV20-1 to TRBJ1-4; D is uncertain. V dropped 1 base and J dropped 6 bases, with 3 bases sitting between them. The length of the CDR3 is 11 residues. The germline gives CDR1 DFQATT, CDR2 SNEGSKA (reference sequence).

The chain combines TRBV30 with TRBJ1-1; D is unresolved. From germline, CDR1 is GTSNPN and CDR2 SVGIG (reference sequence). This CDR3 comprises 13 residues. V was pared by 5 bases and J by 3 bases, with 13 bases between. CDR3 protein: CAWEGVHDTEAFF. DNA of the CDR3: TGTGCCTGGGAGGGCGTTCATGACACTGAAGCTTTCTTT.

In regard to this clone: The same CDR3 also results from other DNA sequences found in this sample. The chain couples TRBV29-1 to TRBJ1-2; 10 bases line up with TRBD1. The germline V gene has CDR1 SQVTM and CDR2 ANQGSEA. The CDR3 runs 12 residues. The ends lost 4 bases at V and 5 bases at J; junction bases unmatched: 1. The CDR3 DNA follows: TGCAGCGTTGCGGACAGGGGGTATGGCTACACCTTC. Protein: CSVADRGYGYTF.

This clone was seen only once. The V call is TRBV9, the J call TRBJ2-2; D tentatively fits TRBD1 or TRBD2 (5 bases each). CDR3 size: 16 residues. CDR1 is SGDLS, CDR2 YYNGEE, per germline. V was clipped by 3 bases and J by 4 bases, with 16 bases between them. CDR3 sequence: CASSAYRGAVTGELFF. CDR3 nucleotides: TGTGCCAGCAGCGCATATCGAGGGGCGGTCACCGGGGAGCTGTTTTTT.

The chain combines TRBV9 with TRBJ2-5, with 7 bases lining up with TRBD2. The CDR3 has 17 residues. With 0 bases clipped from V and 0 bases from J, the junction kept 8 bases outside the gene matches. The V gene's germline CDR1 is SGDLS and CDR2 YYNGEE. CDR3 DNA: TGTGCCAGCAGCGTAGGGCTAGCGGAGCCGTACCAAGAGACCCAGTACTTC. Its translation is CASSVGLAEPYQETQYF.

The chain carries TRBV7-2 and TRBJ2-5; D ambiguous. The V gene lost 4 bases and the J gene lost 5 bases, with 11 bases spanning the gap. This CDR3 has 13 residues. The germline V gene encodes CDR1 SGHTA and CDR2 FQGNSA. CDR3: CASSSPVRETQYF. CDR3 DNA sequence: TGTGCCAGCAGCTCACCCGTGAGGGAGACCCAGTACTTC.

The J gene is TRBJ2-3, the V gene TRBV29-1; TRBD2 agrees at 10 bases. The CDR3 loop spans 12 amino acids. Germline CDR1 SQVTM, CDR2 ANQGSEA. Trimming at V came to 7 bases and at J to 4 bases, leaving 2 bases not matched to a gene. The chain's CDR3 is CSDTSGADTQYF. In nucleotides, the CDR3 is TGCAGCGACACTAGCGGGGCAGATACGCAGTATTTT.

V gene TRBV29-1 combines with J gene TRBJ1-1; perhaps TRBD1 as D (5 bases). The CDR3 contains 14 residues. Trimming removed 7 bases at V and 1 base at J, with 16 bases between. Germline loops: CDR1 SQVTM, CDR2 ANQGSEA. CDR3 nucleotides: TGCAGCGCCCGACCGGGGGTTTGGAACACTGAAGCTTTCTTT. This translates into CSARPGVWNTEAFF.

This chain uses TRBV7-9 with TRBJ2-7, with 10 bases matching TRBD1. The CDR3 extends over 14 amino acids. In germline, CDR1 is SEHNR, CDR2 FQNEAQ (reference sequence). The V gene end was trimmed by 5 bases and the J gene end by 6 bases; junction bases not matched to a gene: 7. CDR3 sequence: CASSPGTGESEQYF. CDR3 DNA sequence: TGTGCCAGCAGCCCCGGGACAGGGGAGTCCGAGCAGTACTTC.

The chain carries TRBV29-1 and TRBJ2-2; 7 bases are a match to TRBD1. The CDR3 covers 14 residues. Losses at the gene ends were 3 bases for V and 0 bases for J; bases not matched to a gene: 1. CDR1 is SQVTM, CDR2 ANQGSEA, per germline. The CDR3 spells CSVEQGANTGELFF. The CDR3 nucleotides are TGCAGCGTTGAGCAGGGGGCGAACACCGGGGAGCTGTTTTTT.

The chain joins TRBV18 to TRBJ2-5, with unresolved D. Trimming stripped 3 bases from V and 0 bases from J, with 2 bases between. The germline V gene encodes CDR1 KGHSH and CDR2 LQKENI. This CDR3 has 12 amino acids. CDR3 in DNA: TGTGCCAGCTCACCGAACCAAGAGACCCAGTACTTC. It yields the protein CASSPNQETQYF.

The chain combines TRBV6-5 with TRBJ1-2, with 9 bases that match TRBD1. The trim removed 6 bases at V and 5 bases at J, leaving 10 bases unmatched. The CDR3 runs to 15 residues. The V gene's germline CDR1 is MNHEY and CDR2 SVGAGI. Here the CDR3 reads CASSSSSDRGYGYTF. CDR3 DNA: TGTGCCAGCAGCTCCTCCTCCGACAGGGGGTATGGCTACACCTTC.

The gene calls are TRBV7-9 and TRBJ2-5; the match to TRBD1 covers 8 bases. Trimming removed 6 bases from V and 4 bases from J; junction bases left unmatched: 4. The germline gives CDR1 SEHNR, CDR2 FQNEAQ (reference sequence). The CDR3 is 13 residues long. CDR3 region: CASSFTGGETQYF. CDR3 in DNA: TGTGCCAGCAGTTTTACAGGGGGAGAGACCCAGTACTTC.